Presented here are 3 T cell receptor beta chains from one specimen sequenced in a study of blood T cell repertoires in COVID-19. Using immunoSEQ multiplex PCR, the repertoire was profiled, and TCRdb retains in-frame clones only, with some absent. Among approximately 230,000 clones listed, 79% were seen once. Sequencing input: peripheral blood. The receptors were sampled from a woman in her 40s with active or convalescent COVID-19.

The genes are TRBV11-2 and TRBJ2-2; D gene ambiguous. This CDR3 comprises 15 residues. CDR1 and CDR2 from the germline V gene are SGHAT and FQNNGV. The germline V and J ends were trimmed by 5 bases and 8 bases, with 18 bases remaining between them. The CDR3 is CASSPQGVTLGELFF. The DNA of the CDR3 is TGTGCCAGCAGCCCCCAAGGAGTAACCTTAGGGGAGCTGTTTTTT.

The chain is built from TRBV27 and TRBJ2-7; 9 bases agree with TRBD1. The CDR3 spans 15 residues. The germline V gene has CDR1 MNHEY and CDR2 SMNVEV (reference sequence). With V trimmed by 2 bases and J by 1 base, 3 bases remained unmatched. DNA of the CDR3: TGTGCCAGCAGTTTAAGGGGACAGGGTTCCTACGAGCAGTACGTC. Translated: CASSLRGQGSYEQYV.

A single count supports this clone. This chain uses TRBV6-5 with TRBJ1-1; D gene ambiguous. CDR3 length equals 13 residues. Germline V gene sequence: CDR1 MNHEY, CDR2 SVGAGI. V was cut by 0 bases and J by 6 bases, with 8 bases left in between. The CDR3 DNA reads TGTGCCAGCAGTTACTCAGTGGGAGCTGAAGCTTTCTTT. Protein sequence: CASSYSVGAEAFF.